The 18 T cell receptor beta chains given below trace back to one sample, sequenced in a study of blood T cell repertoires in COVID-19. The assay was immunoSEQ multiplex PCR, and TCRdb's table has in-frame clones only and misses some. The sample consists of 200,000 to 250,000 clones, roughly 82% of them appearing once. Sequenced sample: PBMCs or T cells enriched from blood (not recorded which). These receptors were taken from a woman aged 50 to 60 who had recovered from COVID-19.

This clone was seen just once. The chain uses TRBV6-2 or TRBV6-3 and TRBJ1-2; D not resolved. CDR1 MNHEY and CDR2 SVGEGT come from the germline V gene. This CDR3 spans 14 amino acids. V was shortened by 1 base and J by 6 bases, with 12 bases between the two germline ends. The CDR3 DNA is TGTGCCAGCAGTTACTACGCGGGCAGGAATGGCTACACCTTC. Encoded protein: CASSYYAGRNGYTF.

The chain recombines TRBV18 with TRBJ2-1, with D possibly being TRBD2 (7 bases). Germline values: CDR1 KGHSH, CDR2 LQKENI. Trimming took 1 base from V and 7 from J, leaving 14 bases between them. This CDR3 has 15 amino acids. The CDR3: CASSPQRGAGNEQFF. CDR3 nucleotide sequence: TGTGCCAGCTCACCACAACGGGGGGCTGGGAATGAGCAGTTCTTC.

The V call is TRBV4-2, the J call TRBJ2-6; 10 bases fit TRBD2. Germline V gene data show CDR1 as LGHNA and CDR2 as YNFKEQ. CDR3 size: 18 residues. The V segment lost 1 base and the J segment 4 bases; nucleotides outside the gene matches: 7. In nucleotides, the CDR3 is TGTGCCAGCAGCCAAGGCGTAGCGGGAGGAACGGGGGCCAACGTCCTGACTTTC. Translating it yields CASSQGVAGGTGANVLTF.

The rearrangement joins TRBV18 to TRBJ2-7, with D maybe TRBD1 (6 bases). Trimming took 3 bases from V and 1 from J, leaving 25 bases between them. CDR3 length: 19 residues. CDR1 and CDR2 (germline): KGHSH, LQKENI. The CDR3 nucleotides are TGTGCCAGCTCACCCCAAGGGGGAAGGGGTATCGGTAAATCCTACGAGCAGTACTTC. Protein: CASSPQGGRGIGKSYEQYF. The variable domain in full, completed from reference TRBV18 and TRBJ2-7, reads NAGVMQNPRHLVRRRGQEARLRCSPMKGHSHVYWYRQLPEEGLKFMVYLQKENIIDESGMPKERFSAEFPKEGPSILRIQQVVRGDSAAYFCASSPQGGRGIGKSYEQYFGPGTRLTVT.

This chain joins TRBV25-1 and TRBJ2-1; the match to TRBD2 covers 14 bases. Trimming cost V 5 bases and J 5 bases; bases outside gene matches: 2. Germline lookup yields CDR1 MGHDK and CDR2 SYGVNS. This CDR3 is built from 15 residues. CDR3 region: CASSLGLAGDNEQFF. The CDR3 coding sequence is TGTGCCAGCAGTCTGGGACTAGCGGGGGACAATGAGCAGTTCTTC.

The rearrangement uses TRBV19 and TRBJ2-7; D is uncertain. The ends were cut back, 5 bases at V and 0 bases at J, with 23 bases in the middle. Germline V gene data show CDR1 as LNHDA and CDR2 as SQIVND (reference sequence). The CDR3 has 18 residues. The CDR3 DNA sequence: TGTGCCAGTAGTTCACCCCCCCGGTGGCAGGATTCCTCCTACGAGCAGTACTTC. Its translation is CASSSPPRWQDSSYEQYF.

The chain links TRBV7-2 to TRBJ2-1; D unresolved. Germline CDR1 and CDR2: SGHTA and FQGNSA. The V end lost 5 bases, the J end lost 5 bases, and 4 bases lay between the germline ends. The CDR3 contains 11 residues. In DNA, the CDR3 is TGTGCCAGCAGCCTCGACAATGAGCAGTTCTTC. Residues: CASSLDNEQFF.

The gene calls are TRBV7-3 and TRBJ2-1; unclear D gene. V lost 4 bases, J lost 10 bases, and 11 bases lay in between. The CDR3 is made up of 12 amino acids. In germline, CDR1 is SGHTA, CDR2 FQGTGA. The CDR3 here is CASSSDSREQFF. The CDR3 nucleotides are TGTGCCAGCAGCTCAGACTCTCGAGAGCAGTTCTTC. The whole variable domain, remainder taken from reference TRBV7-3 and TRBJ2-1, is GAGVSQTPSNKVTEKGKYVELRCDPISGHTALYWYRQSLGQGPEFLIYFQGTGAADDSGLPNDRFFAVRPEGSVSTLKIQRTERGDSAVYLCASSSDSREQFFGPGTRLTVL.

The gene calls are TRBV19 and TRBJ1-2; TRBD1 matches 7 bases. Germline trimming cut 6 bases from V and 6 bases from J; bases unmatched to any gene: 4. The CDR3 length is 12 residues. The germline V gene encodes CDR1 LNHDA and CDR2 SQIVND (reference sequence). CDR3 residues: CASRQTGHGYTF. The CDR3 bases are TGTGCCAGTAGACAGACAGGGCATGGCTACACCTTC. The complete variable domain, with remaining parts taken from reference TRBV19 and TRBJ1-2, reads DGGITQSPKYLFRKEGQNVTLSCEQNLNHDAMYWYRQDPGQGLRLIYYSQIVNDFQKGDIAEGYSVSREKKESFPLTVTSAQKNPTAFYLCASRQTGHGYTFGSGTRLTVV.

The V call is TRBV30, the J call TRBJ2-2; D possibly corresponds to TRBD2 (6 bases). This CDR3 contains 15 residues. Germline values: CDR1 GTSNPN, CDR2 SVGIG (reference sequence). Trimming took off 0 bases at V and 0 bases at J, with 8 bases between the two ends. The CDR3 sequence: CAWSVGGTNTGELFF. The CDR3 DNA reads TGTGCCTGGAGTGTCGGGGGAACGAACACCGGGGAGCTGTTTTTT.

This chain joins TRBV7-2 and TRBJ2-7, with TRBD2 identical over 7 bases. CDR3 length: 13 amino acids. CDR1 and CDR2 from the germline V gene are SGHTA and FQGNSA. With V trimmed by 4 bases and J by 5 bases, 5 bases remained unmatched. The CDR3 DNA reads as TGTGCCAGCAGCTGGACTAGTCACCACGAGCAGTACTTC. Its translation: CASSWTSHHEQYF.

V usage is TRBV11-2 and J usage is TRBJ2-7, with TRBD1 matching 10 bases. The germline CDR1 and CDR2 sequences are SGHAT and FQNNGV. The CDR3 consists of 18 residues. Trimming cost V 5 bases and J 6 bases; bases outside gene matches: 19. CDR3 in DNA: TGTGCCAGCAGCCCCAACTGGGACAGGGGTATTTTACTAGGCGAGCAGTACTTC. This encodes CASSPNWDRGILLGEQYF. The full variable domain, in which reference TRBV11-2 and TRBJ2-7 provide the parts outside the CDR3, is EAGVAQSPRYKIIEKRQSVAFWCNPISGHATLYWYQQILGQGPKLLIQFQNNGVVDDSQLPKDRFSAERLKGVDSTLKIQPAKLEDSAVYLCASSPNWDRGILLGEQYFGPGTRLTVT.

The rearrangement links TRBV7-9 to TRBJ2-1; TRBD1 agrees at 9 bases. The CDR3 length is 16 residues. V lost 3 bases to trimming and J lost 12 bases; unmatched junction nucleotides: 15. Germline CDR1 reads SEHNR; CDR2 reads FQNEAQ (reference sequence). The CDR3 DNA is TGTGCCAGCAGCTTTGTCGGACAGGGGAATCTAAGGGTGCAGTTCTTC. Amino acids: CASSFVGQGNLRVQFF.

The chain links TRBV12-3 or TRBV12-4 to TRBJ2-1; TRBD2 agrees at 7 bases. V shed 3 bases and J 15 bases; nucleotides not matched to a gene: 8. The CDR3 is made up of 12 amino acids. CDR3 nucleotide sequence: TGTGCCAGCAGTTTTTGGACTAGGGCCGGGTTCTTC. Amino acid sequence: CASSFWTRAGFF.

This CDR3 is CASSLQAVNEKLFF. CDR3 nucleotide sequence: TGTGCCAGTAGTCTGCAGGCAGTTAATGAAAAACTGTTTTTT. This chain joins TRBV19 and TRBJ1-4; D unresolved. This CDR3 is 14 amino acids long. Germline V lookup: CDR1 LNHDA, CDR2 SQIVND (reference sequence). Deletions cut 5 bases from V and 4 bases from J, with 11 bases between. Full variable domain (missing parts from reference TRBV19 and TRBJ1-4): DGGITQSPKYLFRKEGQNVTLSCEQNLNHDAMYWYRQDPGQGLRLIYYSQIVNDFQKGDIAEGYSVSREKKESFPLTVTSAQKNPTAFYLCASSLQAVNEKLFFGSGTQLSVL.

V is TRBV28 and J is TRBJ2-7; TRBD2 matches at 10 bases. The trim removed 4 bases at V and 7 bases at J, leaving 13 bases unmatched. This CDR3 is 16 amino acids long. From germline, CDR1 is MDHEN and CDR2 SYDVKM. The chain's CDR3 is CASSSAASGLAFEQYF. As DNA, the CDR3 is TGTGCCAGCAGTTCCGCGGCTTCGGGACTAGCGTTTGAGCAGTACTTC.

The V gene is TRBV15, the J gene TRBJ2-7; D ambiguous. The germline V gene has CDR1 LNHNV and CDR2 YYDKDF (reference sequence). V was shortened by 0 bases and J by 7 bases, with 7 bases between the two germline ends. This CDR3 is 12 amino acids long. CDR3 sequence reads: CATSRDVQEQYF. CDR3 sequence (DNA): TGTGCCACCAGCAGAGATGTCCAGGAGCAGTACTTC.

The J gene is TRBJ2-7, the V gene TRBV3-1 (or the pseudogene TRBV3-2); 7 bases map to TRBD1. This CDR3 is 13 amino acids long. V lost 6 bases and J lost 9; bases outside the gene matches: 11. The germline gives CDR1 LGHDT, CDR2 YNNKEL (reference sequence). CDR3 in amino acids: CASSTVTGQGQYF. The CDR3 region has the DNA TGTGCCAGCAGTACTGTGACAGGGCAGGGGCAGTACTTC.